The sequence of this T cell receptor beta chain was determined in a study of PD-1 blockade in mismatch repair-deficient tumors. Study overall: Patients had about a dozen mismatch repair-deficient cancer types and were previously treated and progressing. Study findings and constraints: After pembrolizumab, tumor-resident clones rose rapidly, then generally contracted before radiologic responses.

Germline V gene sequence: CDR1 SGHRS, CDR2 YFSETQ. There are 16 residues in the CDR3. V was pared by 3 bases and J by 7 bases, with 13 bases of the junction left unmatched. This clone has more than one count but fewer than ten. Its specificity is unknown. Data came from immunoSEQ multiplex PCR; TCRdb stores just in-frame clones and leaves some out. The sample records fewer than 50,000 clones, about 85% being singletons. All patients were mismatch repair deficient, assessed by either PCR or immunohistochemistry. The TCR-sequenced patients were a few responders to pembrolizumab. The chain carries TRBV5-1 and TRBJ1-5, with 7 bases that match TRBD1. The input for sequencing was peripheral blood, taken 4 weeks after starting pembrolizumab. The clonotype originates from an adult with mismatch repair-deficient cancer. Written as DNA, the CDR3 is TGCGCCAGCAGCTCCCACGCAGGGGGTCCAGGCCAGCCCCAGCATTTT. Protein: CASSSHAGGPGQPQHF.